Here is one TCR beta chain with its context. No cognate antigen has been identified for it. Base quality data are lacking; no much larger clone is found one base away. The data were taken from a study of blood T cell repertoires in COVID-19 (TCRdb year 2020). Describing the broader study: Collaborator samples came from the United States, Italy and Spain and covered acute and convalescent phases of COVID-19. The material from the prospective study consisted of cDNA or gDNA derived from T cells, B-cell-depleted T cells, or PBMCs. Deeply sampled blood TCRbeta repertoires from subjects exposed to, actively infected with, or recovered from COVID-19 were included in the dataset. The repertoires were made available in a free public database intended to serve as a resource for research on the immune response to SARS-CoV-2. The samples were drawn from the first 160 participants of the ongoing ImmuneRACE study and from over a thousand subjects provided by 6 global collaborators. Sample metadata almost always included a de-identified subject ID, COVID-19 status, age in years and sex. HLA class I and class II types, where available, came from metadata supplied by the sample provider rather than from assay-based typing.

Beyond this particular receptor, the publication reports: The amount of clinical and demographic metadata varied by source and participant and was provided uncurated.

The germline V gene provides CDR1 KGHDR and CDR2 SFDVKD. Here V drops 0 bases and J drops 0 bases, and the junction holds 8 bases not matched to any gene. The CDR3, cysteine through phenylalanine, is 19 amino acids long. Of all the DNA, just the CDR3 is kept, 57 bases in frame from base 1. TCRbeta CDR3 regions were amplified from genomic DNA using the immunoSEQ Assay, a bias-controlled multiplex PCR. From the authors' description of their analysis: The number of nucleated cells in each sample was estimated from the amplification of reference gene primers within the assay. To quantify the absolute abundance of each unique TCRbeta CDR3 rearrangement, sequence reads were collapsed and filtered. For each sample, productive Simpson clonality was calculated as the square root of Simpson's diversity index over productive rearrangements. The clones in this table, taken by TCRdb from immuneACCESS, are in-frame only. Not every clone is retained; where verified, under half of the shortfall comes from an unresolved V gene, and the cause of the rest is unknown. The D gene and trimming were derived from the DNA, and the V and J assignments and clone size from that table. Recorded for this sample are 200,000 or so clones; approximately 89% of them occurred a single time. The ten largest clones add up to 2% to 3% of the sample.

Participants in the prospective study were aged roughly 18 to 100 years, lived in about two dozen United States geographic areas, and enrolled through a virtual design. Cohort assignment in the prospective study relied on participant-reported clinical history from a screening survey and a study questionnaire. Mobile phlebotomists in the prospective study collected whole blood, serum and a nasopharyngeal or oropharyngeal swab from every participant. Prospective study participants could optionally give additional blood draws and questionnaires over an approximately 2-month period. Before DNA extraction, prospective study blood samples were shipped either frozen or at room temperature.

This TCR derives from a woman in her thirties or forties with acute COVID-19. Sample: PBMCs or T cells enriched from blood (not recorded which). Recombination linked TRBV24-1 to TRBJ1-4, and 8 bases in between align with TRBD1. The nucleotide sequence reads TGTGCCACCAGTGATTTGACCCGACAGGGGCCAGCAACTAATGAAAAACTGTTTTTT. It is translated as CATSDLTRQGPATNEKLFF.